The 10 T cell receptor beta chains presented below share a single source sample, sequenced in a study of T cell changes during pregnancy in multiple sclerosis. Sequencing was performed with immunoSEQ multiplex PCR; in TCRdb, only in-frame clones are kept and a portion is missing. The data contain fewer than 45,000 clones, 80% to 90% of them singletons. The input for sequencing was CD4+ T cells from peripheral blood mononuclear cells, taken in the first trimester of pregnancy. The receptors were gathered from a female donor with multiple sclerosis, enrolled in a pregnancy study.

Within the sample, this clone is medium-sized. The V gene is TRBV7-9, the J gene TRBJ1-3, with D possibly matching TRBD1 (5 bases). The germline CDR1 and CDR2 sequences are SEHNR and FQNEAQ (reference sequence). This CDR3 has 13 amino acids. Deletions cut 6 bases from V and 0 bases from J, with 6 bases between. CDR3 coding DNA: TGTGCCAGCAGACAGGCCTCTGGAAACACCATATATTTT. It specifies CASRQASGNTIYF.

The chain combines TRBV5-1 with TRBJ2-7; TRBD1 matches 10 bases. Germline V gives CDR1 SGHRS, CDR2 YFSETQ. The CDR3 length is 17 residues. V trimming: 2 bases; J trimming: 5 bases; junction bases outside the gene matches: 13. The CDR3 nucleotides read TGCGCCAGCAGCTTTCTCAACCTCCGGGACAGGGGTAACGAGCAGTACTTC. Protein sequence: CASSFLNLRDRGNEQYF.

This rearrangement joins TRBV18 to TRBJ1-5; 8 bases are shared with TRBD1. The CDR3 sequence is 14 residues long. Germline V gene sequence: CDR1 KGHSH, CDR2 LQKENI. V lost 5 bases and J lost 5; bases outside the gene matches: 5. The CDR3 DNA follows: TGTGCCAGCTCAGGACAGGGCGACGATCAGCCCCAGCATTTT. It translates to CASSGQGDDQPQHF.

V usage is TRBV7-2 and J usage is TRBJ1-6; tentatively, D is TRBD1 (5 bases). This CDR3 has 15 residues. Germline CDR1 reads SGHTA; CDR2 reads FQGNSA. V lost 3 bases and J 6 bases, leaving 12 bases between the germline ends. The CDR3 nucleotides read TGTGCCAGCAGCTTGGGGGAGGGGCCTAATTCACCCCTCCACTTT. This codes for CASSLGEGPNSPLHF.

The table lists this clone with a few counts. The chain uses TRBV7-9 and TRBJ1-2; D is unresolved. Germline V lookup: CDR1 SEHNR, CDR2 FQNEAQ (reference sequence). This CDR3 region has 14 residues. V was clipped by 1 base and J by 5 bases, with 11 bases between them. This chain's CDR3 is CASSLGPEGYGYTF. The CDR3 bases are TGTGCCAGCAGCTTAGGTCCCGAGGGTTATGGCTACACCTTC.

The chain couples TRBV18 to TRBJ2-1; 8 bases match TRBD1. In germline, CDR1 is KGHSH, CDR2 LQKENI. The CDR3 is 16 residues long. V lost 6 bases to trimming and J lost 5 bases; unmatched junction nucleotides: 12. CDR3 protein: CASSPLTGGMDNEQFF. The CDR3 bases are TGTGCCAGCTCCCCTCTTACAGGGGGAATGGACAATGAGCAGTTCTTC.

The rearrangement joins TRBV7-6 to TRBJ1-4, with D possibly matching TRBD1 (5 bases). The CDR3 is 14 amino acids. CDR1 SGHVS and CDR2 FNYEAQ come from the germline V gene. Trimming took 5 bases from V and 7 from J, leaving 14 bases between them. CDR3 sequence (DNA): TGTGCCAGCAGCCCAGGGTTTTCAGGTGAAAAACTGTTTTTT. The encoded protein is CASSPGFSGEKLFF.

The genes are TRBV7-9 and TRBJ2-7; TRBD1 aligns across 8 bases. The CDR3 spans 14 residues. Looked up from germline, CDR1 is SEHNR and CDR2 is FQNEAQ (reference sequence). The V and J ends lost 4 bases and 2 bases, in that order; junction bases with no gene match: 4. CDR3 amino acids: CASSSTTGAYEQYF. Written as DNA, the CDR3 is TGTGCCAGCAGCTCGACGACAGGGGCCTACGAGCAGTACTTC.

The rearrangement joins TRBV30 to TRBJ2-3, with a weak D call TRBD1 (6 bases). In germline, CDR1 is GTSNPN, CDR2 SVGIG (reference sequence). The CDR3 totals 15 residues. Trimming removed 5 bases at V and 4 bases at J, with 19 bases between. This CDR3 is CAWGETGSWADTQYF. CDR3 sequence (DNA): TGTGCCTGGGGCGAAACAGGGAGTTGGGCAGATACGCAGTATTTT.

This clone was counted between two and nine times. The V call is TRBV5-1, the J call TRBJ1-3; D not certain. The CDR3 covers 15 residues. V was pared by 9 bases and J by 4 bases, with 20 bases between. Germline CDR1 and CDR2: SGHRS and YFSETQ. CDR3 amino acids: CATSLGLDFGNTIYF. CDR3 sequence (DNA): TGCGCCACCTCGCTCGGACTAGATTTCGGAAACACCATATATTTT.